This T cell receptor (beta chain) emerged from a study of radiation and T cells in renal cell carcinoma. Some clones are missing from TCRdb's copy, which holds only in-frame ones; the method was immunoSEQ multiplex PCR. Of 120,000 to 150,000 clones listed, 86% are singletons. From germline, CDR1 is SGHRS and CDR2 YFSETQ. The CDR3 loop spans 14 amino acids. Between the trimmed V and J ends, which lost 4 bases and 4 bases, there was a span of 14 bases. Time point specified: blood 4 weeks post-SBRT, at nephrectomy. Noted treatment: 15 Gy SBRT to primary tumor, nephrectomy 4 weeks later. Nephrectomy followed 15 Gy stereotactic body radiation by 4 weeks.

Sequences were derived from blood, sampled from a patient whose treatment included radiotherapy and nephrectomy. This chain links TRBV5-1 with TRBJ1-1; tentative D call: TRBD1 (5 bases). The TCR was taken from a woman aged 45-60 years with renal cell carcinoma. CDR3 DNA: TGCGCCAGCAGCCCTATGGGTGGGGGCACTGAAGCTTTCTTT. Translated: CASSPMGGGTEAFF.